A single TCR beta chain is shown here with its context. With 5 bases clipped from V and 7 bases from J, the junction kept 13 bases outside the gene matches. This CDR3 has 16 amino acids. Germline V gene lookup returns CDR1 SEHNR and CDR2 FQNEAQ (reference sequence). The RNA, about 0.5 to 1 ug, was put through reverse transcription using random hexamers. From the immunoSEQ multiplex PCR reads, TCRdb called clonotypes with MiXCR, one entry per CDR3 protein. Here the sample spans approximately 180,000 distinct CDR3 sequences, 85% to 95% being singletons. These data originate in a study of CD8 T cells in Susac syndrome. Peripheral blood CD8+ and CD4+ T cells were profiled by TCR beta sequencing.

The chain recombines TRBV7-9 with TRBJ1-1, with 10 bases that match TRBD1. This receptor was taken from a human donor with multiple sclerosis. Source material: CD4+ T cells from PBMCs. As DNA, the CDR3 is TGTGCCAGCAGCGTGACAGGGGGCGCGACTTGGAGTGAAGCTTTCTTT. Its translation is CASSVTGGATWSEAFF.